A selection of T cell receptor beta chains follows, all from one sample in a study of cytomegalovirus exposure and HLA in healthy donors. The table came from immunoSEQ multiplex PCR; TCRdb's copy has only in-frame clones and leaves some out. This table has just under 250,000 clones, about 80% appearing once. Sequenced sample: PBMCs. All receptors derive from a woman in her 40s in good health and CMV-seropositive. CDR3s include the opening cysteine and the closing phenylalanine or tryptophan. Clone size is stated in some rows and not others, as once, few, many or a class when expanded.

abundance: -; v_gene: TRBV15; j_gene: TRBJ1-2; CDR3aa: CATSRGQGPYGYTF
abundance: once; v_gene: TRBV11-3; j_gene: TRBJ1-3; CDR3aa: CASSQDTGNTIYF
abundance: -; v_gene: TRBV19; j_gene: TRBJ2-3; CDR3aa: CASSMWERRDTQYF
abundance: -; v_gene: TRBV18; j_gene: TRBJ2-1; CDR3aa: CASSPPGLAGGEQFF
abundance: few; v_gene: TRBV4-3; j_gene: TRBJ1-1; CDR3aa: CASSQVKGGTEAFF
abundance: -; v_gene: TRBV27; j_gene: TRBJ1-6; CDR3aa: CASSSFRVGNSPLHF
abundance: -; v_gene: TRBV4-1; j_gene: TRBJ2-2; CDR3aa: CASSPRGQGADTGELFF
abundance: few; v_gene: TRBV9; j_gene: TRBJ2-3; CDR3aa: CASSSWGGLGDTQYF
abundance: -; v_gene: TRBV11-2; j_gene: TRBJ2-1; CDR3aa: CASSLGTSGIREQFF
abundance: -; v_gene: TRBV30; j_gene: -; CDR3aa: CAWTADRGSYEQYF
abundance: -; v_gene: TRBV30; j_gene: TRBJ2-3; CDR3aa: CACPGLVGPGTDTQYF
abundance: few; v_gene: TRBV30; j_gene: TRBJ2-1; CDR3aa: CAWSPLVSDEQFF
abundance: -; v_gene: TRBV7-2; j_gene: TRBJ2-3; CDR3aa: CASSPGLAGGTDTQYF
abundance: -; v_gene: TRBV7-9; j_gene: TRBJ1-1; CDR3aa: CASSLFGMRGNTEAFF
abundance: -; v_gene: TRBV6-5; j_gene: TRBJ1-3; CDR3aa: CASSYSGRGSGNTIYF
abundance: -; v_gene: TRBV6-1; j_gene: TRBJ1-5; CDR3aa: CASSAGQGLQPQHF
abundance: -; v_gene: TRBV6-5; j_gene: TRBJ1-3; CDR3aa: CASSYGGSGNTIYF
abundance: -; v_gene: TRBV7-3; j_gene: TRBJ1-2; CDR3aa: CASSLDRGSNYGYTF
abundance: few; v_gene: TRBV6-4; j_gene: TRBJ2-1; CDR3aa: CASSDESGGYNEQFF
abundance: once; v_gene: TRBV4-1; j_gene: TRBJ2-7; CDR3aa: CASSQVVKGTGAIYEQYF
abundance: -; v_gene: TRBV4-2; j_gene: TRBJ2-7; CDR3aa: CASSPGTNEQYF
abundance: -; v_gene: TRBV6-5; j_gene: TRBJ2-7; CDR3aa: CASSRDYNYEQYF
abundance: few; v_gene: TRBV5-1; j_gene: TRBJ1-5; CDR3aa: CASSPSGVGNQPQHF
abundance: -; v_gene: TRBV7-2; j_gene: TRBJ2-1; CDR3aa: CASSFEGSSYNEQFF
abundance: -; v_gene: TRBV5-1; j_gene: TRBJ1-1; CDR3aa: CASCTGLSAEAFF
abundance: -; v_gene: TRBV5-4; j_gene: TRBJ1-1; CDR3aa: CASSFLGQGNTEAFF
abundance: -; v_gene: TRBV28; j_gene: TRBJ2-5; CDR3aa: CASIPDRGLRETQYF
abundance: -; v_gene: TRBV27; j_gene: TRBJ2-3; CDR3aa: CASGISGSGDTQYF
abundance: -; v_gene: TRBV29-1; j_gene: TRBJ1-2; CDR3aa: CSVYKGGAQTNYGYTF
abundance: -; v_gene: TRBV29-1; j_gene: TRBJ2-1; CDR3aa: CSAPGDSLWNLDGNEQFF
abundance: -; v_gene: TRBV30; j_gene: TRBJ1-1; CDR3aa: CAWSLGLNTEAFF
abundance: -; v_gene: TRBV6-1; j_gene: TRBJ2-2; CDR3aa: CASNLQGARTGELFF
abundance: -; v_gene: TRBV15; j_gene: TRBJ1-2; CDR3aa: CATSRAGVSYGYTF
abundance: -; v_gene: TRBV5-4; j_gene: TRBJ1-4; CDR3aa: CASSTQDRINEKLFF